Each of the 12 T cell receptor beta chains below was sequenced from the same sample in a study of T-cell reconstitution after alpha-beta-depleted transplantation in children. Unique molecular identifiers were incorporated when the TCRbeta library was constructed. TCRdb re-analysed the PCR reads in MiXCR, keeping a single row per CDR3 protein. The repertoire holds around 190,000 distinct CDR3 sequences, 6.6% seen once, with roughly 6% in the top ten. This material consisted of PBMCs, taken before TCRalphabeta/CD19-depleted stem cell transplant. The receptors were sampled from a boy aged 2 to 9 with acute lymphoblastic leukemia, due to receive a stem cell transplant.

This clonotype was picked up many times. The genes are TRBV10-3 and TRBJ2-3, with a weak D call TRBD2 (6 bases). The CDR3 loop spans 14 amino acids. Germline V gives CDR1 ENHRY, CDR2 SYGVKD. The V and J ends lost 2 bases and 2 bases respectively, with 8 bases between them. CDR3 sequence: CAISEPGDTDTQYF. CDR3 in DNA: TGTGCCATCAGTGAGCCGGGAGACACAGATACGCAGTATTTT.

The J gene is TRBJ2-1, the V gene TRBV29-1, with D tentatively TRBD2 (6 bases). With 6 bases removed from V and 1 base from J, the gap between germline ends came to 13 bases. CDR1 and CDR2 from the germline V gene are SQVTM and ANQGSEA. The CDR3 consists of 14 residues. The CDR3 is CSVAVAASYNEQFF. The DNA for the CDR3 is TGCAGCGTCGCTGTAGCGGCTTCCTACAATGAGCAGTTCTTC.

A few counts support this clonotype. J is TRBJ2-1 and V is TRBV7-9; TRBD1 is a possible D gene (6 bases). The germline V and J ends were trimmed by 3 bases and 6 bases, with 12 bases remaining between them. The CDR3 totals 14 residues. Germline V lookup: CDR1 SEHNR, CDR2 FQNEAQ (reference sequence). This CDR3 reads CASSFETGLNEQFF. CDR3 DNA sequence: TGTGCCAGCAGCTTTGAGACAGGACTCAATGAGCAGTTCTTC.

This chain connects TRBV7-9 to TRBJ1-6, with TRBD1 matching over 7 bases. In germline, CDR1 is SEHNR, CDR2 FQNEAQ (reference sequence). The CDR3 consists of 14 residues. The ends lost 8 bases at V and 7 bases at J; junction bases unmatched: 8. The CDR3 region has the DNA TGTGCCAGCGCAACCGGGACAGAGAATTCACCCCTCCACTTT. Its protein is CASATGTENSPLHF.

This clonotype was found many times. V and J are TRBV20-1 and TRBJ2-1, with 7 nucleotides matching TRBD2. CDR1 DFQATT and CDR2 SNEGSKA come from the germline V gene (reference sequence). V shed 5 bases and J 9 bases; nucleotides not matched to a gene: 10. This CDR3 is built from 13 residues. CDR3 region: CSAALESSGEQFF. DNA of the CDR3: TGCAGTGCTGCTCTAGAATCTAGCGGTGAGCAGTTCTTC.

This clonotype has only a few counts. The chain recombines TRBV3-1 with TRBJ1-1; D may be TRBD1 (5 bases). The V and J ends lost 8 bases and 5 bases respectively, with 18 bases between them. The CDR3 loop spans 14 amino acids. Germline V gene lookup returns CDR1 LGHDT and CDR2 YNNKEL (reference sequence). CDR3 coding DNA: TGTGCCAGCGGTTGGGAGGGGCGAGGAACTGAAGCTTTCTTT. Its translation: CASGWEGRGTEAFF.

The chain couples TRBV4-1 to TRBJ1-1; 7 bases agree with TRBD1. This CDR3 comprises 18 residues. The germline V gene has CDR1 MGHRA and CDR2 YSYEKL. The junction had 14 bases not matched to a gene; V was cut back by 3 bases and J by 1 base. The CDR3 spells CASSHGRTGPLSNTEAFF. CDR3 sequence (DNA): TGCGCCAGCAGCCACGGCAGGACAGGACCACTGTCGAACACTGAAGCTTTCTTT.

The chain links TRBV5-4 to TRBJ2-2; D might be TRBD2 (6 bases). This CDR3 comprises 14 residues. V shed 3 bases and J shed 7 bases, with 13 bases lying between them. Per the germline V gene, CDR1 is SGHNT and CDR2 is YYREEE (reference sequence). CDR3 residues: CASSSTFGGGELFF. The CDR3 DNA sequence: TGTGCCAGCAGCTCGACTTTCGGGGGCGGGGAGCTGTTTTTT.

This clonotype came up a few times. V usage is TRBV28 and J usage is TRBJ1-2, with 7 bases aligning to TRBD1. Looked up from germline, CDR1 is MDHEN and CDR2 is SYDVKM. The J segment lost 1 base and the V segment lost 3 bases, leaving 5 bases of the junction unmatched. CDR3 size: 15 residues. In DNA, the CDR3 is TGTGCCAGCAGTTTTGGGGCAGGGGGTAACTATGGCTACACCTTC. Translated, it gives CASSFGAGGNYGYTF.

In its sample, this clonotype was seen a few times. The chain employs TRBV7-3 and TRBJ1-2, with 9 bases lining up with TRBD1. V trimming: 2 bases; J trimming: 7 bases; junction bases outside the gene matches: 2. This CDR3 has 13 amino acids. Germline V lookup: CDR1 SGHTA, CDR2 FQGTGA. Here the CDR3 DNA reads TGTGCCAGCAGCTTAGGGACAGGGTCTGGCTACACCTTC. It translates to CASSLGTGSGYTF.

This clonotype was counted at least ten times. The rearrangement links TRBV12-3 or TRBV12-4 to TRBJ1-1; D is undetermined. The V and J ends lost 3 bases and 9 bases respectively, with 5 bases between them. This CDR3 has 10 amino acids. The CDR3 is CASSFDKAFF. The CDR3 DNA is TGTGCCAGCAGTTTCGATAAAGCTTTCTTT.

Ten or more counts support this clonotype. J is TRBJ1-1 and V is TRBV9, with unresolved D. CDR1 is SGDLS, CDR2 YYNGEE, per germline. The CDR3 runs 15 residues. The V end was cut by 0 bases, the J end by 2 bases, with 11 bases between. In DNA, the CDR3 is TGTGCCAGCAGCGTAGATCGGCGGAGAAACACTGAAGCTTTCTTT. It codes for CASSVDRRRNTEAFF.